This TCR beta chain was captured in a study of follicular helper T cells after annual influenza vaccination. Study as a whole: Some donors were sampled over the 2013-2014, 2014-2015 and 2015-2016 vaccinations.

The CDR3 runs to 16 residues. V was shortened by 0 bases and J by 0 bases, with 11 bases between the two germline ends. Per the germline V gene, CDR1 is LGHNA and CDR2 is YSLEER. Profiled with immunoSEQ multiplex PCR; TCRdb holds only in-frame clones, not every one. The data hold about 11,000 clones, with roughly 77% observed a single time. Indicated time point: 2014-2015 season, pre-vaccination. The chain has TRBV4-3 and TRBJ1-1; the D gene is possibly TRBD1 (5 bases). This TCR derives from an adult who received the influenza vaccine. Specimen: CXCR5- memory CD4+ T cells sorted from blood, collected on the day of influenza vaccination. Here the CDR3 reads CASSQESGRLNTEAFF. The CDR3 bases are TGCGCCAGCAGCCAAGAATCAGGGAGGCTGAACACTGAAGCTTTCTTT.